One TCR beta chain is described in this entry. Antigen specificity is unknown. The data stem from a study of Ad26.COV2.S vaccination and SARS-CoV-2 variants. Study-level background: Ad26.COV2.S was injected intramuscularly once or twice, 56 days apart. The study's findings and limits: Analyses that measured TCR breadth and depth may have underestimated total T cell responses. The authors reported substantial breadth in spike-specific CD8+ and CD4+ T cell responses after vaccination.

Measured with immunoSEQ multiplex PCR; TCRdb has only the in-frame clones, and not every one. The sample holds hundreds of thousands of clones, 80% to 95% seen once. Looked up from germline, CDR1 is SGDLS and CDR2 is YYNGEE. This CDR3 contains 13 residues. Trimming removed 3 bases at V and 7 bases at J, with 11 bases between. Described treatment: 15 to 20 received Ad26.COV2.S at low or high dose, single or two shots; about 5 received placebo; per-sample allocation not given. Specimens were obtained on day 63 following the first vaccine or placebo injection. An Ad26 vector carrying the Wuhan-strain SARS-CoV-2 spike served as the vaccine.

This clonotype originated in a person aged 18-60 years who received the Ad26.COV2.S COVID-19 vaccine or a placebo. The input for sequencing was peripheral blood, taken in a trial of Ad26.COV2.S vaccine versus placebo. This chain joins TRBV9 and TRBJ2-1; D may correspond to TRBD1 or TRBD2 (5 bases each). The CDR3 sequence: CASSAGTRNEQFF. The DNA for the CDR3 is TGTGCCAGCAGCGCCGGGACCAGGAATGAGCAGTTCTTC. The entire variable domain, with the rest obtained from reference TRBV9 and TRBJ2-1, is as follows: DSGVTQTPKHLITATGQRVTLRCSPRSGDLSVYWYQQSLDQGLQFLIQYYNGEERAKGNILERFSAQQFPDLHSELNLSSLELGDSALYFCASSAGTRNEQFFGPGTRLTVL.